This TCR beta chain was recorded in a study of spatial heterogeneity in lung cancer. Study summary: The donor group consisted of approximately 77 patients who had untreated, early-stage non-small cell lung cancer.

TCRdb analysed the 5' RACE reads with MiXCR anew, one entry per CDR3 protein. Of about 36,000 distinct CDR3 sequences in the sample, 6% to 9.5% were seen once. This clonotype has at least ten counts. The target antigen is unknown. General observations from the study: TCRs found ubiquitously expanded in tumor appeared in blood more at resection than at follow-up.

The time point: blood at routine non-recurrence follow-up after resection. V shed 10 bases and J 2 bases; nucleotides not matched to a gene: 3. Germline V gene sequence: CDR1 MNHEY, CDR2 SMNVEV (reference sequence). This CDR3 is built from 13 residues. This chain uses TRBV27 with TRBJ1-3, with TRBD1 matching over 9 bases. The sample here was PBMCs, taken at follow-up. The sequence was obtained from a male donor with early-stage non-small cell lung cancer. CDR3 coding DNA: TGTGCCACCTGGGACAGGGCTGGAAACACCATATATTTT. Its translation: CATWDRAGNTIYF.